This T cell receptor beta chain was identified in a study of blood T cell repertoires in COVID-19. Turning to the study itself: The United States, Italy and Spain provided the acute and convalescent COVID-19 samples.

In germline, CDR1 is SEHNR, CDR2 FQNEAQ (reference sequence). The V end was cut by 3 bases, the J end by 4 bases, with 12 bases between. This CDR3 has 15 residues. This clone was counted once. Study members were between roughly 18 and 100 years old and lived in approximately 25 US regions. Participant reports of clinical history set cohort assignment. Original processing methods: Amplification with reference gene primers provided the estimates of nucleated cell counts. Assay: immunoSEQ multiplex PCR; the TCRdb copy retains only in-frame clones and omits some. V and J calls and clone size are copied from that table; D and trimming were computed from the DNA. The repertoire consists of about 480,000 clones, with 87% occurring once and the leading ten covering roughly 2%.

The source of this sequence is a woman between 18 and 29 years old with acute COVID-19. The sequencing input was PBMCs or T cells enriched from blood (not recorded which). The chain recombines TRBV7-9 with TRBJ1-4; TRBD1 might be the D (5 bases). CDR3 residues: CASSFSWDYNEKLFF. In DNA, the CDR3 is TGTGCCAGCAGCTTCTCTTGGGACTATAATGAAAAACTGTTTTTT.